Each of the 15 T cell receptor beta chains below was sequenced from the same sample in a study of T-cell reconstitution after alpha-beta-depleted transplantation in children. Study results and caveats: One year after transplant, T-cell counts and diversity came mostly from newly produced T cells.

Unique molecular identifiers featured in how the TCRbeta library was prepared. TCRdb re-derived calls from the PCR reads in MiXCR, one entry per CDR3 protein. The repertoire holds about 300,000 distinct CDR3 sequences, roughly 7.8% seen once, with approximately 9.6% in the top ten. These receptors have no identified antigens. Sequencing was performed on peripheral blood, taken 360 days after TCRalphabeta/CD19-depleted stem cell transplant. These receptors all stem from a female patient aged 2-10 years who had a stem cell transplant for Fanconi anemia, so the T cells may come from the graft donor.

Only a few counts were recorded for this clonotype. The chain employs TRBV24-1 and TRBJ2-1; D unclear. The CDR3 contains 15 residues. Trimming took 3 bases from V and 0 from J, leaving 8 bases between them. From germline, CDR1 is KGHDR and CDR2 SFDVKD. CDR3 sequence (DNA): TGTGCCACCAGTGATGCAGATAGCTCCTACAATGAGCAGTTCTTC. Translated: CATSDADSSYNEQFF.

The chain is built from TRBV6-5 and TRBJ1-6, with D possibly TRBD1 on 6 matching bases. V was cut by 1 base and J by 7 bases, with 14 bases left in between. The CDR3 sequence is 16 residues long. In germline, CDR1 is MNHEY, CDR2 SVGAGI. The CDR3 reads CASSYFPGAPNSPLHF. CDR3 nucleotide sequence: TGTGCCAGCAGTTACTTTCCAGGGGCCCCCAATTCACCCCTCCACTTT.

In its sample, this clonotype was seen many times. This chain links TRBV15 with TRBJ2-5, with 14 bases matching TRBD2. After removal of 0 bases from V and 7 bases from J, the junction contained 4 bases not matched to a gene. Germline CDR1 is LNHNV and CDR2 is YYDKDF (reference sequence). The length of the CDR3 is 16 residues. CDR3 bases: TGTGCCACCAGCAGAGATGTGACTAGCGGGGGGGCGACCCAGTACTTC. It translates to CATSRDVTSGGATQYF.

The J gene is TRBJ1-2, the V gene TRBV30; 9 positions agree with TRBD1. The trim removed 6 bases at V and 2 bases at J, leaving 7 bases unmatched. The CDR3 contains 14 residues. Germline-derived CDR1 and CDR2 are GTSNPN and SVGIG (reference sequence). The CDR3 DNA sequence: TGTGCCTGCCCGCACAGGGGGCTGAACTATGGCTACACCTTC. This gives the protein CACPHRGLNYGYTF. The variable domain in full, with the rest retrieved from reference TRBV30 and TRBJ1-2, is SQTIHQWPATLVQPVGSPLSLECTVEGTSNPNLYWYRQAAGRGLQLLFYSVGIGQISSEVPQNLSASRPQDRQFILSSKKLLLSDSGFYLCACPHRGLNYGYTFGSGTRLTVV.

This chain joins TRBV30 and TRBJ1-4; D ambiguous. The CDR3 has 13 amino acids. The V gene lost 0 bases and the J gene lost 7 bases, with 9 bases spanning the gap. CDR1 and CDR2 from the germline V gene are GTSNPN and SVGIG (reference sequence). The CDR3 DNA is TGTGCCTGGAGTGTACTCAATTCTGAAAAACTGTTTTTT. Protein product: CAWSVLNSEKLFF.

In this sample, this clonotype turned up many times. The rearrangement uses TRBV5-1 and TRBJ2-4; D gene uncertain. There are 16 residues in the CDR3. Germline CDR1 and CDR2: SGHRS and YFSETQ. The ends were cut back, 0 bases at V and 0 bases at J, with 10 bases in the middle. CDR3 sequence (DNA): TGCGCCAGCAGCTTGGACGAGGTACGAGCCAAAAACATTCAGTACTTC. Protein sequence: CASSLDEVRAKNIQYF.

This clonotype was observed at least ten times. The genes are TRBV7-9 and TRBJ2-1; TRBD2 aligns across 7 bases. The J segment lost 2 bases and the V segment lost 5 bases, leaving 9 bases of the junction unmatched. Per the germline V gene, CDR1 is SEHNR and CDR2 is FQNEAQ (reference sequence). The CDR3 consists of 16 residues. The DNA for the CDR3 is TGTGCCAGCAGCCCTGCAGCGGGGAGAACCTACAATGAGCAGTTCTTC. Amino acid sequence: CASSPAAGRTYNEQFF.

This clonotype has more than one count but fewer than ten. The V gene is TRBV5-4, the J gene TRBJ2-7; TRBD1 matches at 7 bases. This CDR3 has 16 residues. Germline V gives CDR1 SGHNT, CDR2 YYREEE (reference sequence). V gave up 0 bases and J gave up 3 bases; unmatched junction bases: 9. CDR3 DNA sequence: TGTGCCAGCAGCTTGGGGGACGGGACAGCCGTCTACGAGCAGTACTTC. Amino acids: CASSLGDGTAVYEQYF.

CDR3 nucleotide sequence: TGTGCCAGCAGCCCAGGGACGGCGCAATCCTACAATGAGCAGTTCTTC. Translation: CASSPGTAQSYNEQFF. The chain links TRBV7-8 to TRBJ2-1; D tentatively reads TRBD1 or TRBD2 (5 bases each). CDR3 length: 16 residues. V was shortened by 5 bases and J by 1 base, with 15 bases between the two germline ends. The V gene's germline CDR1 is SGHVS and CDR2 FQNEAQ.

This clonotype was detected ten times or more. The J gene is TRBJ1-6, the V gene TRBV12-3 or TRBV12-4; perhaps TRBD1 as D (5 bases). V was clipped by 8 bases and J by 6 bases, with 17 bases between them. The CDR3 contains 15 residues. The chain's CDR3 is CASGLGRGGNSPLHF. The CDR3 DNA reads TGTGCCAGCGGCCTGGGTCGGGGGGGTAATTCACCCCTCCACTTT.

This clonotype was seen many times. The chain carries TRBV29-1 and TRBJ1-2; D is unresolved. The CDR3 has 12 amino acids. The V gene's germline CDR1 is SQVTM and CDR2 ANQGSEA. Trimming took 4 bases from V and 5 from J, leaving 11 bases between them. The CDR3 DNA follows: TGCAGCGTTGGAAGGCAGAGTTATGGCTACACCTTC. This translates into CSVGRQSYGYTF.

This clonotype was counted between two and nine times. The chain couples TRBV24-1 to TRBJ2-6, with D perhaps matching TRBD1 (5 bases). Germline CDR1 KGHDR, CDR2 SFDVKD. The ends were cut back, 2 bases at V and 2 bases at J, with 15 bases in the middle. The CDR3 is 18 amino acids. This chain's CDR3 is CATSDSPRAGPGANVLTF. CDR3 DNA: TGTGCCACCAGTGATTCGCCCAGGGCTGGCCCTGGGGCCAACGTCCTGACTTTC.

This clonotype was detected ten times or more. CDR3 region: CSAPGTGPFTDTQYF. CDR3 in DNA: TGCAGTGCTCCCGGGACAGGGCCTTTCACAGATACGCAGTATTTT. J is TRBJ2-3 and V is TRBV20-1; 9 bases are shared with TRBD1. The J segment lost 2 bases and the V segment lost 5 bases, leaving 8 bases of the junction unmatched. CDR1 is DFQATT and CDR2 is SNEGSKA in the germline V gene (reference sequence). The CDR3 is 15 residues long.

This clonotype was detected many times. The chain recombines TRBV4-1 with TRBJ2-7, with 11 bases that match TRBD2. The J segment lost 0 bases and the V segment lost 0 bases, leaving 10 bases of the junction unmatched. Germline V gives CDR1 MGHRA, CDR2 YSYEKL. This CDR3 spans 19 amino acids. The CDR3 region is CASSQEGLAGRLSSYEQYF. The CDR3, as DNA: TGCGCCAGCAGCCAAGAAGGACTAGCGGGTAGACTTAGCTCCTACGAGCAGTACTTC.

Only a few counts were recorded for this clonotype. The chain uses TRBV20-1 and TRBJ2-7, with 10 bases fitting TRBD1. Per the germline V gene, CDR1 is DFQATT and CDR2 is SNEGSKA (reference sequence). The CDR3 contains 15 residues. The V gene end was trimmed by 5 bases and the J gene end by 3 bases; junction bases not matched to a gene: 10. The CDR3 nucleotides are TGCAGTGCTGGAGGATGGGACAGGGGTTACTACGAGCAGTACTTC. It yields the protein CSAGGWDRGYYEQYF.